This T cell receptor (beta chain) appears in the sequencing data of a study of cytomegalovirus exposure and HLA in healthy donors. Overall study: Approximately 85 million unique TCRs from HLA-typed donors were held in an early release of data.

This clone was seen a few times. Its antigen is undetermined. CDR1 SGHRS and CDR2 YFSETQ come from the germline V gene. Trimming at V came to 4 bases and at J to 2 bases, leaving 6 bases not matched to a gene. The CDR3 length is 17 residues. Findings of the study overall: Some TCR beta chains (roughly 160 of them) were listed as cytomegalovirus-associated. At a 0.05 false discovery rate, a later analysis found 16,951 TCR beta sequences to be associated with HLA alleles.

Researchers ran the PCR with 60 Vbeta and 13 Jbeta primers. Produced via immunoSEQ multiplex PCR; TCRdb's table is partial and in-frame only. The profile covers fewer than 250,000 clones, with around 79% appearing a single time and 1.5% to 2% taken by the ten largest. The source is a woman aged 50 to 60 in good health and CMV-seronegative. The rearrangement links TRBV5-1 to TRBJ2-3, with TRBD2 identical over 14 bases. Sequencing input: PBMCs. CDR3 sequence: CASSPGTSGGTTDTQYF. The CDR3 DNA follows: TGCGCCAGCAGCCCCGGGACTAGCGGGGGTACCACAGATACGCAGTATTTT.